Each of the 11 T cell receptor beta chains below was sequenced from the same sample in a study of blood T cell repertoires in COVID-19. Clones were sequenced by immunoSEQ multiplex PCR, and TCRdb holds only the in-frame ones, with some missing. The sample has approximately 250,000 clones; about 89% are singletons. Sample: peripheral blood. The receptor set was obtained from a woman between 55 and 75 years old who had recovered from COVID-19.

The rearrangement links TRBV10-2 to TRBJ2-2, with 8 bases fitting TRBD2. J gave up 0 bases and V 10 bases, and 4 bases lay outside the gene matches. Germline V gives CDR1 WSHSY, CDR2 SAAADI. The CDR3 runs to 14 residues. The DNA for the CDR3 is TGCGCCACCCCGGGAGGGTCGAACACCGGGGAGCTGTTTTTT. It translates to CATPGGSNTGELFF.

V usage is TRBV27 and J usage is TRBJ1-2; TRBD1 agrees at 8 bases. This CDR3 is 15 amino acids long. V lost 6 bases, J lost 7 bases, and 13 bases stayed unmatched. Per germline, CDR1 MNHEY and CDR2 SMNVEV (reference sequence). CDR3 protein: CASRGGDRSITGYTF. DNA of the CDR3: TGTGCCAGCAGAGGGGGGGACAGGTCCATCACTGGCTACACCTTC.

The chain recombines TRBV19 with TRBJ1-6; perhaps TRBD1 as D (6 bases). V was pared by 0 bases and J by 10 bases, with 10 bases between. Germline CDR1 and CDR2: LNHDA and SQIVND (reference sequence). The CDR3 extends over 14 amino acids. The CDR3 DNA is TGTGCCAGTAGTATAGACCACAGGGAGTCACCCCTCCACTTT. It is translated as CASSIDHRESPLHF.

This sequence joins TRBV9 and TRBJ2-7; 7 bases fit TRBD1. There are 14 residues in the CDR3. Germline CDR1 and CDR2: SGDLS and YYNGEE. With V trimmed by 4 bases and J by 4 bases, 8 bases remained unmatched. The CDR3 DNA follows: TGTGCCAGCAGCCAGAGAGGGGGCGGGTACGAGCAGTACTTC. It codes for CASSQRGGGYEQYF.

This CDR3 reads CASSSTGTPYNEQFF. CDR3 in DNA: TGTGCCAGCAGTTCGACAGGGACCCCCTACAATGAGCAGTTCTTC. The V call is TRBV7-3, the J call TRBJ2-1; 7 nucleotides match TRBD1. This CDR3 is 15 amino acids long. V was clipped by 6 bases and J by 2 bases; unmatched bases: 7. Germline CDR1 is SGHTA and CDR2 is FQGTGA.

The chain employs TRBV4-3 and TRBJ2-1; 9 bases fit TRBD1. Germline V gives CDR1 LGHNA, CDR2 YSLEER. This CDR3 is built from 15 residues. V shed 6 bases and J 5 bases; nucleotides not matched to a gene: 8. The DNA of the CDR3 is TGCGCCAGCAGTTTTTTGGACAGGGGTAACAATGAGCAGTTCTTC. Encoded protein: CASSFLDRGNNEQFF.

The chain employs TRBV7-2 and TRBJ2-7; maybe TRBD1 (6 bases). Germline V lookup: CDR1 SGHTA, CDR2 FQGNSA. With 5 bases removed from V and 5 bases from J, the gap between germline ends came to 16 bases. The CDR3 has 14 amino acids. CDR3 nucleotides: TGTGCCAGCAGCCTTGGGGGCGGCAGAAACGAGCAGTACTTC. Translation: CASSLGGGRNEQYF.

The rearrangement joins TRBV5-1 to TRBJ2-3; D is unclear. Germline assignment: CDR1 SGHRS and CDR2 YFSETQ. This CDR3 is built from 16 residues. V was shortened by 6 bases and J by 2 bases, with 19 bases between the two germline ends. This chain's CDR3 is CASTSARGELTDTQYF. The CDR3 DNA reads TGCGCCAGCACCTCGGCCCGCGGCGAACTCACAGATACGCAGTATTTT. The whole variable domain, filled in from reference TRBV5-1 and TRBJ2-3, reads KAGVTQTPRYLIKTRGQQVTLSCSPISGHRSVSWYQQTPGQGLQFLFEYFSETQRNKGNFPGRFSGRQFSNSRSEMNVSTLELGDSALYLCASTSARGELTDTQYFGPGTRLTVL.

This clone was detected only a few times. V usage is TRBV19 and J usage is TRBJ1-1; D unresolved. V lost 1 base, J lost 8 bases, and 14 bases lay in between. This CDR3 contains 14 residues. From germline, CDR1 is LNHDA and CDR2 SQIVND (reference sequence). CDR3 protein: CASSIGGVAAEAFF. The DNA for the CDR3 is TGTGCCAGTAGTATAGGCGGGGTGGCAGCAGAAGCTTTCTTT.

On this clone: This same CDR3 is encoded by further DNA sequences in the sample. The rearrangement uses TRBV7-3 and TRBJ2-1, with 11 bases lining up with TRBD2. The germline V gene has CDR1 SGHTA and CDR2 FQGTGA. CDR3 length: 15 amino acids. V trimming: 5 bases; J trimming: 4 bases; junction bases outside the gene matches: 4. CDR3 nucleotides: TGTGCCAGCAGCCTCAGACTAGCGGGGTACAATGAGCAGTTCTTC. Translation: CASSLRLAGYNEQFF.

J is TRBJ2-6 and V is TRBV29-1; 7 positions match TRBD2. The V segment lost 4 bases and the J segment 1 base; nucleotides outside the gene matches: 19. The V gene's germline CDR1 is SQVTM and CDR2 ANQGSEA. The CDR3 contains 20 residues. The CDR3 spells CSVAPTPGEGGISGANVLTF. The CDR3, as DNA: TGCAGCGTTGCCCCCACCCCCGGGGAGGGTGGGATTTCTGGGGCCAACGTCCTGACTTTC.